The sample holds a few counts of the clone carrying this T cell receptor beta chain. This sample is drawn from a study of human T cells and chemical hapten exposure. About the study: Weekly administration of diphenylcyclopropenone to the scalp of patients continued throughout the approximately 26-week study. Patch tests delivered 0.01% DPC to the upper back and were evaluated at 6 days.

Stated time point: pre-sensitization, week 0. Treatment given: therapeutic diphenylcyclopropenone sensitization with weekly scalp DPC. Original analysis: Individual samples carried between about 20,000 and 700,000 TCRs, with roughly 95,000 as the median. TCRdb ran MiXCR on the RACE reads and lists one entry per CDR3 protein. The V and J calls were determined by TCRdb, not by the authors. The sample has under 300,000 distinct CDR3 sequences, 7.5% to 9% seen once. The CDR3 length is 16 residues. Germline V gene lookup returns CDR1 ENHRY and CDR2 SYGVKD. The ends were cut back, 2 bases at V and 4 bases at J, with 14 bases in the middle.

The receptor was isolated from a middle-aged woman with alopecia areata. Some clones in this sample may be carry-over from other donors' samples. Sequences were derived from whole blood, sampled in connection with sensitization to the hapten diphenylcyclopropenone (DPC). The rearrangement links TRBV10-3 to TRBJ2-2; tentatively, D is TRBD2 (6 bases). The CDR3 loop reads CAISEAGRDGTGELFF. Written as DNA, the CDR3 is TGTGCCATCAGTGAGGCCGGGAGAGACGGCACCGGGGAGCTGTTTTTT.